The T cell receptor (beta chain) described here comes from a study of cytomegalovirus exposure and HLA in healthy donors. Overall study findings and caveats: Available immune exposure information covered CMV serostatus only.

To note about this clone: Antigen: not known. The junction and the germline gene differ at one end; a read error may be behind it.

Germline values: CDR1 SEHNR, CDR2 FQNEAQ (reference sequence). This CDR3 comprises 14 residues. Primers: 60 Vbeta forward and 13 Jbeta reverse. Per the study methods: As a later analysis found, there were around 86 million unique TCR beta chains, of which some 10 million were shared. Repertoires were generated with immunoSEQ multiplex PCR, while TCRdb's copy carries only in-frame clones and drops some. V and J calls and clone size are copied from that table; D and trimming were computed from the DNA. The table shows 150,000 to 200,000 clones, with about nine tenths occurring only once. The TCR comes from a boy between 2 and 10 years old in good health and CMV-seronegative. Sequenced input: PBMCs. This chain joins TRBV7-9 and TRBJ2-2, with 7 bases fitting TRBD1. CDR3 coding DNA: TGTTCCAGCAGCTTTACAGGGGCCACCGGGGAGCTGTTTTTT. Translation: CSSSFTGATGELFF.